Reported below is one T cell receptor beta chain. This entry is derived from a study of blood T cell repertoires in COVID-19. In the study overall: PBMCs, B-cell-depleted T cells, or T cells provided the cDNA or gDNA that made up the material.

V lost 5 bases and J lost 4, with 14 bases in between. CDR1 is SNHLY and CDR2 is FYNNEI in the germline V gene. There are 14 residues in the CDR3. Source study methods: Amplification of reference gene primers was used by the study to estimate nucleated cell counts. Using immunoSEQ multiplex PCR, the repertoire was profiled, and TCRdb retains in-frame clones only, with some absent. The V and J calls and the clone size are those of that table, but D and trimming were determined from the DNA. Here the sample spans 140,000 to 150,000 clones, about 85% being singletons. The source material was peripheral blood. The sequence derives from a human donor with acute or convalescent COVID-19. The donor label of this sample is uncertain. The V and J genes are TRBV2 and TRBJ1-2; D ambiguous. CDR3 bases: TGTGCCAGCAGTCCCTCACAATACAGCTATGGCTACACCTTC. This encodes CASSPSQYSYGYTF. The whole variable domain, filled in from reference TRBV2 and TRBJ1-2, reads EPEVTQTPSHQVTQMGQEVILRCVPISNHLYFYWYRQILGQKVEFLVSFYNNEISEKSEIFDDQFSVERPDGSNFTLKIRSTKLEDSAMYFCASSPSQYSYGYTFGSGTRLTVV.